This TCR beta chain was recorded in a study of beta chain features in type 1 diabetes. Broader study findings: Across all four CD4+ subsets, people with type 1 diabetes showed modestly shorter TCRB CDR3s. More deletions and fewer insertions at VDJ junctions were found in patients with type 1 diabetes.

With regard to this clone: As yet, its antigen is unknown.

CDR1 LGHNA and CDR2 YNFKEQ come from the germline V gene. The CDR3 has 14 residues. V lost 1 base and J 0 bases, leaving 5 bases between the germline ends. Expressed TCRB transcripts were sequenced, since all the RNA that had been isolated was reverse transcribed. Profiled with immunoSEQ multiplex PCR; TCRdb holds only in-frame clones, not every one. The sample records 600,000 or so clones, over 10% being singletons. The chain employs TRBV4-2 and TRBJ2-3; D is ambiguous. This TCR derives from a man younger than 40 with type 1 diabetes. Sequenced: naive CD4+ T cells from blood. CDR3 bases: TGTGCCAGCAGCCAAGGGTCCAGCACAGATACGCAGTATTTT. Its translation is CASSQGSSTDTQYF.